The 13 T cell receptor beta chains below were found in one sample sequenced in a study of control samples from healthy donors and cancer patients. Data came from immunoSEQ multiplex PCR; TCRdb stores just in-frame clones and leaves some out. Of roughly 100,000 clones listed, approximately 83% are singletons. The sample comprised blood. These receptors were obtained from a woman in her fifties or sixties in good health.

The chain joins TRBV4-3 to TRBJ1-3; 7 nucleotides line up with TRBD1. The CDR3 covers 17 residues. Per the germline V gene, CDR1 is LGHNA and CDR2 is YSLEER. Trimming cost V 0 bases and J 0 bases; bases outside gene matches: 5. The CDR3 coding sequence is TGCGCCAGCAGCCAAGATTGGGACAGAGACTCTGGAAACACCATATATTTT. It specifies CASSQDWDRDSGNTIYF.

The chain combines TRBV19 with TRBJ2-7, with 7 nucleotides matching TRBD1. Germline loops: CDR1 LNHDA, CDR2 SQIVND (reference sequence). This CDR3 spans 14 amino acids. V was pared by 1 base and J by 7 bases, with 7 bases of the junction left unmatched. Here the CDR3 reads CASSIGQGNREQYF. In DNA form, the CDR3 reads TGTGCCAGTAGTATAGGACAGGGTAATAGGGAGCAGTACTTC.

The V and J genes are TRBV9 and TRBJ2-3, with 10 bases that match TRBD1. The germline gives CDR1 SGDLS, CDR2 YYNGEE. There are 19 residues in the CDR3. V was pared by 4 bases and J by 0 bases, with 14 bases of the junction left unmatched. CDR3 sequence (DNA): TGTGCCAGCAGCCACTCCGGGACAGGGGAATATCGAAGCACAGATACGCAGTATTTT. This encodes CASSHSGTGEYRSTDTQYF.

In DNA form, the CDR3 reads TGTGCCAGCAGCCCACGGGAGACCCAGTACTTC. Protein: CASSPRETQYF. The chain joins TRBV7-2 to TRBJ2-5; no firm D call. Trimming removed 5 bases from V and 5 bases from J, with 6 bases in between. The germline V gene encodes CDR1 SGHTA and CDR2 FQGNSA. The CDR3 has 11 residues.

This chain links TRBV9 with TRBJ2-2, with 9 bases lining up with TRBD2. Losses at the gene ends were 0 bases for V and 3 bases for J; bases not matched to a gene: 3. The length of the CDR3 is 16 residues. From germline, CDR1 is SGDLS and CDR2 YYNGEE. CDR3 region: CASSVVSGGDTGELFF. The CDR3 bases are TGTGCCAGCAGCGTAGTTAGCGGGGGAGACACCGGGGAGCTGTTTTTT.

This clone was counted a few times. Here the CDR3 reads CATSFEPSGGAGDEQYF. The CDR3 coding sequence is TGTGCCACCTCGTTCGAGCCTAGCGGGGGCGCCGGGGACGAGCAGTACTTC. The chain combines TRBV2 with TRBJ2-7; 10 bases match TRBD2. The CDR3 contains 17 residues. V lost 10 bases, J lost 5 bases, and 20 bases stayed unmatched. In germline, CDR1 is SNHLY, CDR2 FYNNEI.

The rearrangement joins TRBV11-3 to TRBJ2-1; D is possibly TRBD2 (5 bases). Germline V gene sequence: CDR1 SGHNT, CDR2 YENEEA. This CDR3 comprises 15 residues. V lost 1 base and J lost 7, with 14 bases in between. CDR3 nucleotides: TGTGCCAGCAGCTTAGCGACTTCCCGAGGGAATGAGCAGTTCTTC. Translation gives CASSLATSRGNEQFF. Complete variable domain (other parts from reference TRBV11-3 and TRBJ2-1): EAGVVQSPRYKIIEKKQPVAFWCNPISGHNTLYWYLQNLGQGPELLIRYENEEAVDDSQLPKDRFSAERLKGVDSTLKIQPAELGDSAVYLCASSLATSRGNEQFFGPGTRLTVL.

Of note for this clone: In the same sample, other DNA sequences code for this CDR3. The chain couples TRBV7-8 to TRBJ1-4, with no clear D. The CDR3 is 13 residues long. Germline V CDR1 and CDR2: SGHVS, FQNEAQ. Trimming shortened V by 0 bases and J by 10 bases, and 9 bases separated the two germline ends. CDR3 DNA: TGTGCCAGCAGCTTAGCGGAGGCTGTAAAACTGTTTTTT. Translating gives CASSLAEAVKLFF. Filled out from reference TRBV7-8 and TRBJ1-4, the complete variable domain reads GAGVSQSPRYKVAKRGQDVALRCDPISGHVSLFWYQQALGQGPEFLTYFQNEAQLDKSGLPSDRFFAERPEGSVSTLKIQRTQQEDSAVYLCASSLAEAVKLFFGSGTQLSVL.

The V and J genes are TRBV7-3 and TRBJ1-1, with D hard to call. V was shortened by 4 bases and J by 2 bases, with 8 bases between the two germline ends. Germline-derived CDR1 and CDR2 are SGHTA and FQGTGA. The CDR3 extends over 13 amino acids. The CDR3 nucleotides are TGTGCCAGCAGCTCTGGGTTAAACACTGAAGCTTTCTTT. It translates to CASSSGLNTEAFF.

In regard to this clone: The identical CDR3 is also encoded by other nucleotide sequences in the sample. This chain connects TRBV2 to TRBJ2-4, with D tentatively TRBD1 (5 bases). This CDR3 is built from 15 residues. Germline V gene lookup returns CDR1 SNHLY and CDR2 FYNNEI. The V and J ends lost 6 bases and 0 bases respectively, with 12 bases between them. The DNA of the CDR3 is TGTGCCAGCAGCGGGTTGGGGCAAGCCAAAAACATTCAGTACTTC. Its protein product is CASSGLGQAKNIQYF.

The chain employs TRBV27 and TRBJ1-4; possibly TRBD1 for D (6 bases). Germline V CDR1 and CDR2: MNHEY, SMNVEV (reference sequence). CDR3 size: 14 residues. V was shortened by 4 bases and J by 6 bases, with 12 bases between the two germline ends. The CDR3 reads CASSSTGHYEKLFF. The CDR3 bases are TGTGCCAGCAGTTCGACAGGACACTATGAAAAACTGTTTTTT.

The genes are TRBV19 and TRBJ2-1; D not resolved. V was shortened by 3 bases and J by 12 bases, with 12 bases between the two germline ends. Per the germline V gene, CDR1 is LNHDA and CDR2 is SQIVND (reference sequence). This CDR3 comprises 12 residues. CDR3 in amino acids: CASSMGSSLQFF. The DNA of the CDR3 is TGTGCCAGTAGTATGGGGTCGAGTCTGCAGTTCTTC.

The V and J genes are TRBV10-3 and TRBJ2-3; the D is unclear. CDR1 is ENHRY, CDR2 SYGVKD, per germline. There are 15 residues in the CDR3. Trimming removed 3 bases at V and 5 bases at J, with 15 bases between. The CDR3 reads CAISDRPASLDTQYF. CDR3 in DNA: TGTGCCATCAGTGACCGGCCGGCTTCATTAGATACGCAGTATTTT.